This T cell receptor (beta chain) was identified during a study of cytomegalovirus exposure and HLA in healthy donors. The germline V gene encodes CDR1 LNHDA and CDR2 SQIVND (reference sequence). CDR3 length: 15 amino acids. J gave up 1 base and V 6 bases, and 8 bases lay outside the gene matches. Use of 60 Vbeta and 13 Jbeta primers characterized the PCR. Measured with immunoSEQ multiplex PCR; TCRdb has only the in-frame clones, and not every one. The sample contains about 170,000 clones, roughly 67% of which appear only once. The genes are TRBV19 and TRBJ2-5; 7 nucleotides match TRBD1. The sequenced sample consisted of PBMCs. The clonotype was recovered from a woman under 30 in good health and CMV-seropositive. The CDR3 coding sequence is TGTGCCAGTAGGCTCCCGGGACAGCCCCAAGAGACCCAGTACTTC. Protein: CASRLPGQPQETQYF.